The 16 T cell receptor beta chains presented below share a single source sample, sequenced in a study of T cell responses to AZD1222 COVID-19 vaccine. Measured with immunoSEQ multiplex PCR; TCRdb has only the in-frame clones, and not every one. The sample includes just over 65,000 clones, about 88% seen only once; the top ten take around 15%. Sequences were derived from peripheral blood, sampled on day 0 of AZD1222 vaccination. The receptors come from an adult in good health.

This chain connects TRBV29-1 to TRBJ2-1; 9 nucleotides align to TRBD1. The CDR3 runs to 14 residues. The germline V gene encodes CDR1 SQVTM and CDR2 ANQGSEA. Trimming cost V 6 bases and J 6 bases; bases outside gene matches: 9. CDR3 residues: CSVDWTGARNEQFF. The DNA of the CDR3 is TGCAGCGTCGATTGGACAGGGGCGCGCAATGAGCAGTTCTTC.

This clone has just one count. The chain recombines TRBV7-9 with TRBJ2-1; the D gene is possibly TRBD2 (5 bases). The CDR3 loop spans 14 amino acids. V was pared by 6 bases and J by 6 bases, with 15 bases between. The V gene's germline CDR1 is SEHNR and CDR2 FQNEAQ (reference sequence). CDR3 sequence reads: CASRPSGRGNEQFF. DNA of the CDR3: TGTGCCAGCAGACCATCCGGACGGGGCAATGAGCAGTTCTTC.

This chain uses TRBV6-5 with TRBJ2-3; no clear D gene. This CDR3 has 11 amino acids. Trimming pared 0 bases from V and 5 bases from J, leaving 0 bases between. Germline V gene sequence: CDR1 MNHEY, CDR2 SVGAGI. The CDR3 DNA follows: TGTGCCAGCAGTTACTCAGATACGCAGTATTTT. It is translated as CASSYSDTQYF.

This CDR3 is CASSLGTGYNQPQHF. CDR3 sequence (DNA): TGCGCCAGCAGCTTGGGGACAGGGTACAATCAGCCCCAGCATTTT. The chain joins TRBV5-1 to TRBJ1-5, with 8 bases aligning to TRBD1. This CDR3 spans 15 amino acids. Germline lookup yields CDR1 SGHRS and CDR2 YFSETQ. V trimming: 0 bases; J trimming: 3 bases; junction bases outside the gene matches: 2.

In this sample, this clone is medium-sized. The V call is TRBV9, the J call TRBJ2-2; the match to TRBD2 covers 14 bases. This CDR3 spans 18 amino acids. Germline CDR1 SGDLS, CDR2 YYNGEE. V shed 2 bases, J shed 2 bases, and the junction held 5 bases outside the gene matches. CDR3 in DNA: TGTGCCAGCAGCGTTCAGGGACTAGCGGGAGATAACACCGGGGAGCTGTTTTTT. Translation: CASSVQGLAGDNTGELFF.

The J gene is TRBJ1-2, the V gene TRBV9, with TRBD1 matching over 8 bases. CDR1 is SGDLS, CDR2 YYNGEE, per germline. This CDR3 is 13 amino acids long. V was clipped by 3 bases and J by 7 bases; unmatched bases: 5. The CDR3 DNA reads as TGTGCCAGCAGCGCCAGGGGGCGAGGTGGCTACACCTTC. This codes for CASSARGRGGYTF.

The rearrangement uses TRBV7-9 and TRBJ2-2; 7 nucleotides align to TRBD2. Per the germline V gene, CDR1 is SEHNR and CDR2 is FQNEAQ (reference sequence). J was trimmed by 2 bases and V by 5 bases; bases with no gene match: 8. The length of the CDR3 is 16 residues. CDR3 loop: CASSQGGSSNTGELFF. The DNA of the CDR3 is TGTGCCAGCAGCCAGGGCGGGAGCAGCAACACCGGGGAGCTGTTTTTT. The full variable domain, with the rest looked up from reference TRBV7-9 and TRBJ2-2, is DTGVSQNPRHKITKRGQNVTFRCDPISEHNRLYWYRQTLGQGPEFLTYFQNEAQLEKSRLLSDRFSAERPKGSFSTLEIQRTEQGDSAMYLCASSQGGSSNTGELFFGEGSRLTVL.

J is TRBJ2-3 and V is TRBV7-3; the D is unclear. V lost 5 bases, J lost 6 bases, and 9 bases lay in between. Looked up from germline, CDR1 is SGHTA and CDR2 is FQGTGA. The CDR3 consists of 12 residues. CDR3 region: CASSPNGDTQYF. In nucleotides, the CDR3 is TGTGCCAGCAGCCCAAATGGGGATACGCAGTATTTT.

The rearrangement links TRBV6-5 to TRBJ2-6; possible D gene TRBD1, 6 bases. Per germline, CDR1 MNHEY and CDR2 SVGAGI. V was pared by 6 bases and J by 0 bases, with 9 bases between. This CDR3 contains 15 residues. DNA for the CDR3: TGTGCCAGCAGCAAGGACAGCTCTGGGGCCAACGTCCTGACTTTC. It specifies CASSKDSSGANVLTF.

This clone was seen many times. The V gene is TRBV6-1, the J gene TRBJ1-4; D perhaps matches TRBD1 (6 bases). The germline CDR1 and CDR2 sequences are MNHNS and SASEGT. V was trimmed by 0 bases and J by 4 bases, leaving 9 bases between them. The CDR3 runs to 15 residues. The CDR3 nucleotides read TGTGCCAGCAGTGAAGCAGGGGGAGGTAATGAAAAACTGTTTTTT. This encodes CASSEAGGGNEKLFF.

This chain uses TRBV30 with TRBJ1-6; 10 bases are shared with TRBD1. Germline assignment: CDR1 GTSNPN and CDR2 SVGIG (reference sequence). The CDR3 consists of 13 residues. The trim removed 4 bases at V and 8 bases at J, leaving 2 bases unmatched. The CDR3 region has the DNA TGTGCCTGGATTGGGACAGGGGATTCACCCCTCCACTTT. It is translated as CAWIGTGDSPLHF.

This clone occurred once. The chain recombines TRBV20-1 with TRBJ1-5, with D uncertain. The CDR3 runs 14 residues. V was pared by 3 bases and J by 3 bases, with 12 bases between. Germline V gene lookup returns CDR1 DFQATT and CDR2 SNEGSKA (reference sequence). The CDR3 loop is CSASLGPTNQPQHF. DNA of the CDR3: TGCAGTGCTAGTCTCGGCCCAACCAATCAGCCCCAGCATTTT.

This chain uses TRBV7-6 with TRBJ2-5; D uncertain. CDR3 length equals 15 residues. The germline V gene encodes CDR1 SGHVS and CDR2 FNYEAQ. The germline V and J ends were trimmed by 1 base and 4 bases, with 13 bases remaining between them. The CDR3, as DNA: TGTGCCAGCAGCTTAGTTATCCATGGTCGAGAGACCCAGTACTTC. Translation: CASSLVIHGRETQYF.

This clone was found once. The genes are TRBV28 and TRBJ1-1; 8 positions match TRBD1. Trimming at V came to 1 base and at J to 4 bases, leaving 2 bases not matched to a gene. The CDR3 consists of 14 residues. Germline V gene data show CDR1 as MDHEN and CDR2 as SYDVKM. The CDR3: CASSLSTGGTEAFF. The CDR3 region has the DNA TGTGCCAGCAGTTTATCTACAGGGGGCACTGAAGCTTTCTTT.

The rearrangement joins TRBV27 to TRBJ2-2; D may be TRBD2 (5 bases). Trimming pared 6 bases from V and 6 bases from J, leaving 23 bases between. The CDR3 is made up of 17 amino acids. Germline CDR1 and CDR2: MNHEY and SMNVEV (reference sequence). In nucleotides, the CDR3 is TGTGCCAGCAGGGAGTGGAGGATGGGCATAGAACCCGGGGAGCTGTTTTTT. This encodes CASREWRMGIEPGELFF.

This chain joins TRBV12-3 or TRBV12-4 and TRBJ1-1; D is unresolved. V was pared by 2 bases and J by 8 bases, with 12 bases between. This CDR3 contains 13 residues. The DNA for the CDR3 is TGTGCCAGCAGTTTACTGGGAATGCAGGAAGCTTTCTTT. Protein sequence: CASSLLGMQEAFF.